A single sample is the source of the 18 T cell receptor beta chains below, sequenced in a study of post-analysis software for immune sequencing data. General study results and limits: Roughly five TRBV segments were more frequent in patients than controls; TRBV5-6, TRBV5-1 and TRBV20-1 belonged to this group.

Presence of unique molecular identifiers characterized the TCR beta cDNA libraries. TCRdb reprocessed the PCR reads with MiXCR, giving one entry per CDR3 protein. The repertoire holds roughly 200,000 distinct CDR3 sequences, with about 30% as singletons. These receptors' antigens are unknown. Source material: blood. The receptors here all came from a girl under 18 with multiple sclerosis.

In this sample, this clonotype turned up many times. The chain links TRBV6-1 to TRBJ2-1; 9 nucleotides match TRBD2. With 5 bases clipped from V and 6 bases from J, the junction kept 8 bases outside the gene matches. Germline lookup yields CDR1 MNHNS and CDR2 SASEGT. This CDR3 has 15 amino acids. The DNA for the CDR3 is TGTGCCAGCAGTAACGGGGCGGGAGGGGTCAATGAGCAGTTCTTC. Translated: CASSNGAGGVNEQFF.

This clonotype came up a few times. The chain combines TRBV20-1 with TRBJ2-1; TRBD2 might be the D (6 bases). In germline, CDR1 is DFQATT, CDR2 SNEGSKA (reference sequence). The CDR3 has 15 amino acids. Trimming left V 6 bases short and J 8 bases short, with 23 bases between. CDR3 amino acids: CSANGRAGMSDEQFF. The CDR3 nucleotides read TGCAGTGCCAACGGACGAGCGGGCATGTCGGATGAGCAGTTCTTC.

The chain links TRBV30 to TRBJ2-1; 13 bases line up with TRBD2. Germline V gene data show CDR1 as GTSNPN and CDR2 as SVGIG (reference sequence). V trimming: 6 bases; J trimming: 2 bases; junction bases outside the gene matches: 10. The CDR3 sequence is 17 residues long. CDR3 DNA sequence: TGTGCCTGCCGAGGACTAGCGGGAGCGCTGACCTACAATGAGCAGTTCTTC. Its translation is CACRGLAGALTYNEQFF.

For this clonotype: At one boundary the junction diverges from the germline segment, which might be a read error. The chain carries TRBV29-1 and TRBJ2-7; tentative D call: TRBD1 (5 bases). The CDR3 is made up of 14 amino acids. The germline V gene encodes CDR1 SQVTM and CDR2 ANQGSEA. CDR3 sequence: CGVSPQGPTYEQYF. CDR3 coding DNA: TGCGGCGTTAGCCCCCAGGGCCCCACCTACGAGCAGTACTTC.

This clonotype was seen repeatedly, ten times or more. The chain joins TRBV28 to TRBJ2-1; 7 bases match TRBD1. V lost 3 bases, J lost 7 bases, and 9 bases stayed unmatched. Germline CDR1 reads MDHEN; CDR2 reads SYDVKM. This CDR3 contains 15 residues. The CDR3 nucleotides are TGTGCCAGCAGTTTCCCACAGGGGAATCTAAATGAGCAGTTCTTC. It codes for CASSFPQGNLNEQFF.

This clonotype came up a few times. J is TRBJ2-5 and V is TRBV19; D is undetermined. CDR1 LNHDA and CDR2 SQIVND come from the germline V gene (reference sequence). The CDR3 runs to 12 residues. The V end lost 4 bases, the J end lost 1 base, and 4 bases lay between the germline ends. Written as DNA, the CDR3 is TGTGCCAGTAGTAGGACCCAAGAGACCCAGTACTTC. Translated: CASSRTQETQYF.

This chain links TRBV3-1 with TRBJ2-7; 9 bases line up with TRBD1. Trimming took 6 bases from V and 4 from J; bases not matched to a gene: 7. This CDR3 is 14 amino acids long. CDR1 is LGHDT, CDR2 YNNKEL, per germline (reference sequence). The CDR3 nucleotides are TGTGCCAGCAGTACCGGGACAGGGAGGTACGAGCAGTACTTC. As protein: CASSTGTGRYEQYF.

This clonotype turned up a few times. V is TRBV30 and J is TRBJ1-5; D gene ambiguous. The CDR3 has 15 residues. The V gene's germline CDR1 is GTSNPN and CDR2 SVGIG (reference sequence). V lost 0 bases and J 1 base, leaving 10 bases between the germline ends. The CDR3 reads CAWSVGMDSNQPQHF. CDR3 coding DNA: TGTGCCTGGAGTGTTGGGATGGACAGCAATCAGCCCCAGCATTTT.

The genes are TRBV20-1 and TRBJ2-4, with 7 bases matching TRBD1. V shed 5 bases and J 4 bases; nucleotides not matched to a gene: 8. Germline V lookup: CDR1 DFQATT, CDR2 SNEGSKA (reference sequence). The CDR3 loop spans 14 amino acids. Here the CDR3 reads CSARRPGQKNIQYF. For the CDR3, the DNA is TGCAGTGCTCGCAGACCGGGACAGAAAAACATTCAGTACTTC.

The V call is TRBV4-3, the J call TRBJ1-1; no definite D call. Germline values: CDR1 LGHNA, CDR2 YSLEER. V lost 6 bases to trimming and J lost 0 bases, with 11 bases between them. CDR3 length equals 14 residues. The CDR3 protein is CASSRTDLNTEAFF. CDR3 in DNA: TGCGCCAGCAGTCGGACTGACTTGAACACTGAAGCTTTCTTT.

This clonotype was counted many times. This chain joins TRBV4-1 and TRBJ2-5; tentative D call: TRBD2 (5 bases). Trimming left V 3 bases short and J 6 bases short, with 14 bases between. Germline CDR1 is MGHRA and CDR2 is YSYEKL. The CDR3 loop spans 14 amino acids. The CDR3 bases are TGCGCCAGCAGCCACCCCGGAGGTCCAAAGACCCAGTACTTC. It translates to CASSHPGGPKTQYF.

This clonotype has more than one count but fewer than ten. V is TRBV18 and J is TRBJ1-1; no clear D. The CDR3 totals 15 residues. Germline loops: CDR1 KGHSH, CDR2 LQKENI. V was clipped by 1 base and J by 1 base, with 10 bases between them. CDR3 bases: TGTGCCAGCTCACCACGAGCTTTCGAGAACACTGAAGCTTTCTTT. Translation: CASSPRAFENTEAFF.

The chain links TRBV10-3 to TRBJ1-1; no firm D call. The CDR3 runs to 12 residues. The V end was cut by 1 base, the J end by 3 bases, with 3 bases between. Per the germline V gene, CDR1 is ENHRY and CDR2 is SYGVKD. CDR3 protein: CAISEWHTEAFF. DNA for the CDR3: TGTGCCATCAGTGAGTGGCACACTGAAGCTTTCTTT.

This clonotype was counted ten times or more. CDR3 amino acids: CASSSTSGGVQETQYF. CDR3 nucleotide sequence: TGTGCCAGCAGCTCGACTAGCGGGGGGGTCCAAGAGACCCAGTACTTC. The chain combines TRBV7-3 with TRBJ2-5, with 14 bases lining up with TRBD2. V was pared by 4 bases and J by 1 base, with 2 bases of the junction left unmatched. Germline lookup yields CDR1 SGHTA and CDR2 FQGTGA. The CDR3 consists of 16 residues. Together with reference TRBV7-3 and TRBJ2-5, the CDR3 gives the full variable domain: GAGVSQTPSNKVTEKGKYVELRCDPISGHTALYWYRQSLGQGPEFLIYFQGTGAADDSGLPNDRFFAVRPEGSVSTLKIQRTERGDSAVYLCASSSTSGGVQETQYFGPGTRLLVL.

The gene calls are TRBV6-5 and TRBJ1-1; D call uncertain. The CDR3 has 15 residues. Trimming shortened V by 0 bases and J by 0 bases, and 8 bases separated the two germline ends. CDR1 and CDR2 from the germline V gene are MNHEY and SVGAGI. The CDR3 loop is CASSYSSPVNTEAFF. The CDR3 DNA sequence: TGTGCCAGCAGTTACTCGAGTCCGGTGAACACTGAAGCTTTCTTT.

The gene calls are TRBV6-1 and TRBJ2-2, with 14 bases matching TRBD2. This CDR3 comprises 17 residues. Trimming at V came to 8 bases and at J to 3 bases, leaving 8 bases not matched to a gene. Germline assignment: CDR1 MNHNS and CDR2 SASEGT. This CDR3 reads CASLGGLAGGHTGELFF. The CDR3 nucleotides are TGTGCCAGCTTAGGCGGACTAGCGGGAGGCCACACCGGGGAGCTGTTTTTT.

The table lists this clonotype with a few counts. For the CDR3, the DNA is TGCAGTGCTAGAGGACAGCCCAGCGTACCCTGGGACGAGCAGTACTTC. Translating gives CSARGQPSVPWDEQYF. The chain uses TRBV20-1 and TRBJ2-7; the D gene is possibly TRBD1 (5 bases). The germline V gene encodes CDR1 DFQATT and CDR2 SNEGSKA (reference sequence). V was clipped by 1 base and J by 5 bases, with 21 bases between them. CDR3 length equals 16 residues.

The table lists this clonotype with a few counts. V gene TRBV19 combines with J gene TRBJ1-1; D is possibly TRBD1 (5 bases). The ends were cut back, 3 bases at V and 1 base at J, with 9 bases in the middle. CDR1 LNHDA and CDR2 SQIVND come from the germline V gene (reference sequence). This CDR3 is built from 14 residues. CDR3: CASSMTEGNTEAFF. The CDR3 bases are TGTGCCAGTAGTATGACAGAGGGGAACACTGAAGCTTTCTTT. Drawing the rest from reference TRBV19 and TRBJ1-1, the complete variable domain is DGGITQSPKYLFRKEGQNVTLSCEQNLNHDAMYWYRQDPGQGLRLIYYSQIVNDFQKGDIAEGYSVSREKKESFPLTVTSAQKNPTAFYLCASSMTEGNTEAFFGQGTRLTVV.